This T cell receptor beta chain is from a study of T-cell memory formation after mild COVID-19. Study-level results: Proof of SARS-CoV-2 specificity was absent for the second-wave clones that crested on day 37. Some clones that responded turned up in pre-infection memory, which suggests that cross-reactive memory joined in. A balance of CD4 and CD8 characterized clones contracting day 15 to 85, whereas later expanders leaned CD4+.

Of note for this clonotype: Its antigen is still unknown.

TCRdb analysed the 5' RACE reads with MiXCR anew, one entry per CDR3 protein. The data hold about half a million distinct CDR3 sequences, with about 20% observed a single time. The CDR3 extends over 15 amino acids. Trimming pared 2 bases from V and 3 bases from J, leaving 11 bases between. This chain joins TRBV12-3 or TRBV12-4 and TRBJ2-1; tentatively, D is TRBD1 (5 bases). Sample: PBMCs or a T cell subset sorted from them (not recorded which). This sequence was found in an adult woman who had mild COVID-19 (a few samples of this study predate the infection). Cell type and time point are not known. The CDR3 is CASSLTGLHYNEQFF. The CDR3 DNA follows: TGTGCCAGCAGTTTAACAGGTCTGCACTACAATGAGCAGTTCTTC.